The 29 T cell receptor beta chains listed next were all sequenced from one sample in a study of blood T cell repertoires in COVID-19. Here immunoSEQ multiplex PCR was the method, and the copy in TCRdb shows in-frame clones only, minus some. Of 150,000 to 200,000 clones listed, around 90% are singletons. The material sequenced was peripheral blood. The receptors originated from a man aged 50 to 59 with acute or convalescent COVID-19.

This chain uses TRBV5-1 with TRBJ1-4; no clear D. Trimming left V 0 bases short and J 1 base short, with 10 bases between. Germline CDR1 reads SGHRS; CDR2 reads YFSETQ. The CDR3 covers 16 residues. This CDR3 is CASSLGLFGTNEKLFF. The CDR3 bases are TGCGCCAGCAGCTTGGGCCTCTTCGGAACTAATGAAAAACTGTTTTTT.

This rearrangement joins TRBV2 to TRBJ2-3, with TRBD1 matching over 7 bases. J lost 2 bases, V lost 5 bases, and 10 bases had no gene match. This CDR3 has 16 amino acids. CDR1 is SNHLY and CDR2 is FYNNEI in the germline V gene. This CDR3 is CASSLGQLVFTDTQYF. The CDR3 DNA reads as TGTGCCAGCAGTCTGGGACAGTTAGTTTTCACAGATACGCAGTATTTT.

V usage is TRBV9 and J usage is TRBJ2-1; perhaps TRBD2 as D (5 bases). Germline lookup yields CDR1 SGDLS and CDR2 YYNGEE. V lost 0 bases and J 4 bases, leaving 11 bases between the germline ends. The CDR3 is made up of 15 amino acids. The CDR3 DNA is TGTGCCAGCAGCGTAGACGGAGGCGAGTACAATGAGCAGTTCTTC. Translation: CASSVDGGEYNEQFF.

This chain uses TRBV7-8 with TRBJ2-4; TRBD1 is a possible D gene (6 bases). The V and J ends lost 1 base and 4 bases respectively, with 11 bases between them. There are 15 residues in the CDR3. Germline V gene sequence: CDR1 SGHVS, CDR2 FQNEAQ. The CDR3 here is CASSLVPGQKNIQYF. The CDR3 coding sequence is TGTGCCAGCAGCTTAGTCCCGGGACAAAAAAACATTCAGTACTTC.

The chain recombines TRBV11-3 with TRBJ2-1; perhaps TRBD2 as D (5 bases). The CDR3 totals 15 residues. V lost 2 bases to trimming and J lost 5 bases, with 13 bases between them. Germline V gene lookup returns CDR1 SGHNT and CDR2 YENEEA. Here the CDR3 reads CASSLSDSTHNEQFF. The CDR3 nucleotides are TGTGCCAGCAGCTTATCGGACTCCACTCACAATGAGCAGTTCTTC. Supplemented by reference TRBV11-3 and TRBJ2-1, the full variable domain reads EAGVVQSPRYKIIEKKQPVAFWCNPISGHNTLYWYLQNLGQGPELLIRYENEEAVDDSQLPKDRFSAERLKGVDSTLKIQPAELGDSAVYLCASSLSDSTHNEQFFGPGTRLTVL.

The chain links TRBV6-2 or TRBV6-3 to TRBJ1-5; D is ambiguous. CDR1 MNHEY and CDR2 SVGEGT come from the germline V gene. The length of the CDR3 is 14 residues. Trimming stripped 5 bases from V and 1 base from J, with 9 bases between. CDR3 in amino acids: CASSRSGSNQPQHF. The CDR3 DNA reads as TGTGCCAGCAGTCGATCGGGGAGCAATCAGCCCCAGCATTTT.

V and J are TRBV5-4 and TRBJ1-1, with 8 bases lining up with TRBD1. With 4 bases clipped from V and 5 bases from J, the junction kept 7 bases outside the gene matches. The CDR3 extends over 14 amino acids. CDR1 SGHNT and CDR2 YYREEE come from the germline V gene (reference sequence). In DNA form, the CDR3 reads TGTGCCAGCAGCCTCGACAGGGGTGGGACTGAAGCTTTCTTT. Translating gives CASSLDRGGTEAFF. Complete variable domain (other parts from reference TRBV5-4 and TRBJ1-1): ETGVTQSPTHLIKTRGQQVTLRCSSQSGHNTVSWYQQALGQGPQFIFQYYREEENGRGNFPPRFSGLQFPNYSSELNVNALELDDSALYLCASSLDRGGTEAFFGQGTRLTVV.

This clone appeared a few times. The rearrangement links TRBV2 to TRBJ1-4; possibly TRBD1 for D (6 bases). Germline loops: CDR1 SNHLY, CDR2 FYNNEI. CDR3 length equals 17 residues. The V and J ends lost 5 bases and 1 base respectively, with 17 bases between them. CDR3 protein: CASSSFGGRVTNEKLFF. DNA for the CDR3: TGTGCCAGCAGTTCCTTCGGGGGGCGCGTAACTAATGAAAAACTGTTTTTT.

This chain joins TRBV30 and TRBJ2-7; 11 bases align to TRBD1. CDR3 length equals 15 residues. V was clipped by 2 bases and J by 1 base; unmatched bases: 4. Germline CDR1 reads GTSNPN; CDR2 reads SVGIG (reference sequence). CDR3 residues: CAWSPRDRGSYEQYF. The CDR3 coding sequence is TGTGCCTGGAGTCCCCGGGACAGGGGGTCCTACGAGCAGTACTTC.

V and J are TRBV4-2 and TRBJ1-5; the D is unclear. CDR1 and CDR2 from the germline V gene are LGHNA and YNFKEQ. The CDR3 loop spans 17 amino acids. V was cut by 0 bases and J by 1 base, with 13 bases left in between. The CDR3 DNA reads TGTGCCAGCAGCCAAGATTATGAGCAGCGAAGCAATCAGCCCCAGCATTTT. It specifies CASSQDYEQRSNQPQHF.

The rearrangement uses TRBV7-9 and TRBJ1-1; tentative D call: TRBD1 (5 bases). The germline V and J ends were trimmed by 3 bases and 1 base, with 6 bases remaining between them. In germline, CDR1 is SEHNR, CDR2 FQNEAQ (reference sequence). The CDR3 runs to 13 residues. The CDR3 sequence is CASSFGANTEAFF. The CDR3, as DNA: TGTGCCAGCAGCTTTGGGGCGAACACTGAAGCTTTCTTT.

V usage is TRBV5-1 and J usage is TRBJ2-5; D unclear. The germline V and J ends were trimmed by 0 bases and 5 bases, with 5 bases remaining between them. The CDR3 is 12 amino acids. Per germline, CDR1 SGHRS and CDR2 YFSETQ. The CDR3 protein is CASSLARETQYF. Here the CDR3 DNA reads TGCGCCAGCAGCTTGGCTCGGGAGACCCAGTACTTC.

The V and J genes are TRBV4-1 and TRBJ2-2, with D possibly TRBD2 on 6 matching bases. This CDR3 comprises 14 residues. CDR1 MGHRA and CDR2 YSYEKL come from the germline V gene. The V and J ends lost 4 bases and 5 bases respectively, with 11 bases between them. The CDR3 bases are TGCGCCAGCAGCCTTCTCGGAGGGACCGGGGAGCTGTTTTTT. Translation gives CASSLLGGTGELFF.

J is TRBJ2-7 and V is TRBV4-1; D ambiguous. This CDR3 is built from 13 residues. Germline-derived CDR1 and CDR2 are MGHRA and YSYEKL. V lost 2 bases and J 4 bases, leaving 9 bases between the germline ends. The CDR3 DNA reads TGCGCCAGCAGCCAAAGCTCCCCGTACGAGCAGTACTTC. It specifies CASSQSSPYEQYF.

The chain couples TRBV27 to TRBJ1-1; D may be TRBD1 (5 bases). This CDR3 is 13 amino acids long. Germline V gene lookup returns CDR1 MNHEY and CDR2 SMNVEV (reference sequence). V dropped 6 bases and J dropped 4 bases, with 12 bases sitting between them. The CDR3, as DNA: TGTGCCAGCAGGTGGGGGGGAGGCACTGAAGCTTTCTTT. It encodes CASRWGGGTEAFF.

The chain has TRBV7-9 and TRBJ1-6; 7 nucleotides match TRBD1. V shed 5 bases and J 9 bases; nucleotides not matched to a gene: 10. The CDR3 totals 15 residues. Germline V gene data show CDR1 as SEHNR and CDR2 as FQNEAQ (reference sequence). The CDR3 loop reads CASSRSRGFFSPLHF. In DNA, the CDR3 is TGTGCCAGCAGCCGGAGCAGGGGGTTTTTTTCACCCCTCCACTTT.

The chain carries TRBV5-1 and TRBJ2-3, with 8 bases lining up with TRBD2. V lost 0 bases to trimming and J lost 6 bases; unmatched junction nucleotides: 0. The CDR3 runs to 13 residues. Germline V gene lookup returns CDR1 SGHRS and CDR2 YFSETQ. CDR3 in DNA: TGCGCCAGCAGCTTGGGACTAGCGGATACGCAGTATTTT. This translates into CASSLGLADTQYF. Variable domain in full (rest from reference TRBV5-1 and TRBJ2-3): KAGVTQTPRYLIKTRGQQVTLSCSPISGHRSVSWYQQTPGQGLQFLFEYFSETQRNKGNFPGRFSGRQFSNSRSEMNVSTLELGDSALYLCASSLGLADTQYFGPGTRLTVL.

The CDR3 nucleotides read TGTGCCAGCAGCCCCCGGGGGACTAGCGGGAGAAATGAGCAGTTCTTC. Translating gives CASSPRGTSGRNEQFF. The chain employs TRBV7-3 and TRBJ2-1; TRBD2 agrees at 14 bases. V shed 5 bases, J shed 7 bases, and the junction held 7 bases outside the gene matches. Germline V gene lookup returns CDR1 SGHTA and CDR2 FQGTGA. This CDR3 spans 16 amino acids.

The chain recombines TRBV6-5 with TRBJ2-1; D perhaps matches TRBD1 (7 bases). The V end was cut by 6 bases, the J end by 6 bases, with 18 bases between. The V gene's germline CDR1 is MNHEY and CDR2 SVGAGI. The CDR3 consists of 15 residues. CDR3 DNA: TGTGCCAGCAGGAACAGGGGACGCGGGATCAATGAGCAGTTCTTC. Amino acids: CASRNRGRGINEQFF.

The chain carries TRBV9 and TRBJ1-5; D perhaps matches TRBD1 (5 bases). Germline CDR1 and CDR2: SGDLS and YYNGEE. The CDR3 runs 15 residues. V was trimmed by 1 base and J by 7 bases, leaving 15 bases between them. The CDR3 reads CASSVNGHHKQPQHF. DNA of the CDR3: TGTGCCAGCAGCGTAAATGGACATCACAAACAGCCCCAGCATTTT.

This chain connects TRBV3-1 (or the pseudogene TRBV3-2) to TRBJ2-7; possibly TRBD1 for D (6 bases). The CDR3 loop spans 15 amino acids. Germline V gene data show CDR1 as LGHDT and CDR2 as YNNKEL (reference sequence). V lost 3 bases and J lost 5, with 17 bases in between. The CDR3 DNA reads TGTGCCAGCAGCCACCCCCCACAGGGAGTGGACGAGCAGTACTTC. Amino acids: CASSHPPQGVDEQYF.

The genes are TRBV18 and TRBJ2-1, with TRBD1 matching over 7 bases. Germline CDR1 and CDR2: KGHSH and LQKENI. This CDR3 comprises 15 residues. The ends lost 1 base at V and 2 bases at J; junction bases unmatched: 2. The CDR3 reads CASSPQGAAYNEQFF. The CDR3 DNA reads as TGTGCCAGCTCACCACAGGGGGCGGCCTACAATGAGCAGTTCTTC.

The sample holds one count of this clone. CDR3 protein: CASSQFGTAQETQYF. The CDR3 coding sequence is TGCGCCAGCAGCCAATTCGGGACAGCGCAAGAGACCCAGTACTTC. The J gene is TRBJ2-5, the V gene TRBV4-1; 7 bases fit TRBD1. With 2 bases clipped from V and 2 bases from J, the junction kept 5 bases outside the gene matches. The length of the CDR3 is 15 residues. Per the germline V gene, CDR1 is MGHRA and CDR2 is YSYEKL.

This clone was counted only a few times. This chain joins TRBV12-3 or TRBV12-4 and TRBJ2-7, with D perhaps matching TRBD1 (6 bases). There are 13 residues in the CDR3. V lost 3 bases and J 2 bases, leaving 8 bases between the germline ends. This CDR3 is CASSFGTTYEQYF. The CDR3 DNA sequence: TGTGCCAGCAGTTTCGGGACAACCTACGAGCAGTACTTC.

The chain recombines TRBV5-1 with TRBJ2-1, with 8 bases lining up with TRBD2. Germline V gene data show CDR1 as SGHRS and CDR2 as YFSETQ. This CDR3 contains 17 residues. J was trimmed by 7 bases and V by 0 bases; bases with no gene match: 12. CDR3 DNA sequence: TGCGCCAGCAGCTTGGGGTACCGGGAGGGCCGGGGTAATGAGCAGTTCTTC. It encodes CASSLGYREGRGNEQFF.

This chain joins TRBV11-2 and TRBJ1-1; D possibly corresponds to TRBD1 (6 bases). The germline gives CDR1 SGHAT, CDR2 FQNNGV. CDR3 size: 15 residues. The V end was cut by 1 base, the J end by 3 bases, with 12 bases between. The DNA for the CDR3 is TGTGCCAGCAGCTTAGCCTCAGGGGTGTACACTGAAGCTTTCTTT. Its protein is CASSLASGVYTEAFF.

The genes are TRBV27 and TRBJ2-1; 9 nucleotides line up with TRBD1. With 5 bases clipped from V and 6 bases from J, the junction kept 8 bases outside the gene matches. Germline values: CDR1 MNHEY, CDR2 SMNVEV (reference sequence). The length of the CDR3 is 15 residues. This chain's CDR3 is CASSPDRGRRNEQFF. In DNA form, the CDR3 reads TGTGCCAGCAGTCCGGACAGGGGAAGGCGCAATGAGCAGTTCTTC.

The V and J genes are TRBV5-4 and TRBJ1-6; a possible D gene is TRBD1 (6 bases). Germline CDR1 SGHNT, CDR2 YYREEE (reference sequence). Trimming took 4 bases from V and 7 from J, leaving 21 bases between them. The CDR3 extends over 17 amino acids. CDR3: CASSALQGAGRNSPLHF. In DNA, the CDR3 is TGTGCCAGCAGCGCCCTACAGGGAGCGGGGAGGAATTCACCCCTCCACTTT.

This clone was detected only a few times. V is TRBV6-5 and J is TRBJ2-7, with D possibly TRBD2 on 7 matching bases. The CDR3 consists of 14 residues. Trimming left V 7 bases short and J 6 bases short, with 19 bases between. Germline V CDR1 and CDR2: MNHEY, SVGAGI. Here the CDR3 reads CASTILRGGCEQYF. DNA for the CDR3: TGTGCCAGCACCATCCTCCGCGGGGGCTGCGAGCAGTACTTC.